This T cell receptor (beta chain) was sequenced for a study of identical twins. About this clonotype itself: Its antigen is not identified.

TCRdb re-called the 5' RACE reads with MiXCR, one entry per CDR3 protein. This table has hundreds of thousands of distinct CDR3 sequences, around a sixth appearing once. Study-wide points: Among out-of-frame alpha sequences shared by twins, low generation probability occurred in excess.

There were only healthy Caucasians among the donors. The CDR3 contains 13 residues. Trimming left V 0 bases short and J 7 bases short, with 7 bases between. The V gene's germline CDR1 is SGHRS and CDR2 YFSETQ. The sample was also reused in another study, on T cells expressing NK-cell markers. Per that study: It remained uncertain whether the expanded NKG2C+ T cell clones were specific for HCMV antigens.

The specimen was PBMCs. V and J are TRBV5-1 and TRBJ2-2; D remains ambiguous. This sequence was found in a woman in her late teens or twenties in good health. CDR3 nucleotide sequence: TGCGCCAGCAGCTTGGCGCCGGGCGGGGAGCTGTTTTTT. Translating it yields CASSLAPGGELFF.